The clone carrying this T cell receptor (beta chain) has more than one count but fewer than ten. Its antigen remains unknown. Healthy bone marrow donors made up the donors. The sample belongs to a study of cytomegalovirus exposure and HLA in healthy donors. The PCR made use of 60 Vbeta and 13 Jbeta primers. In the original workflow: Later, an analysis found 75 million to 90 million unique TCR beta chains, and about 9.9 million of these were shared. The method was immunoSEQ multiplex PCR; TCRdb's version includes in-frame clones alone and lacks a portion of them. V, J and clone size are those of that table, while D and trimming were read from the DNA. The sample lists approximately 110,000 clones, approximately 80% occurring once. This CDR3 is 14 amino acids long. The germline CDR1 and CDR2 sequences are MNHNS and SASEGT. V lost 6 bases and J lost 7, with 16 bases in between. General study findings and limits: Many donors shared some public TCRs, even though most TCR sequences were rare. Diagnosis of cytomegalovirus status made by the classifier reportedly showed high specificity and sensitivity.

This clonotype was sampled from a human donor in good health. This chain uses TRBV6-1 with TRBJ1-5; D gene unclear. Input material: PBMCs. The CDR3 DNA reads TGTGCCAGCAGGCCTTGGGAGGTGGGGCAGCCCCAGCATTTT. Translation: CASRPWEVGQPQHF.